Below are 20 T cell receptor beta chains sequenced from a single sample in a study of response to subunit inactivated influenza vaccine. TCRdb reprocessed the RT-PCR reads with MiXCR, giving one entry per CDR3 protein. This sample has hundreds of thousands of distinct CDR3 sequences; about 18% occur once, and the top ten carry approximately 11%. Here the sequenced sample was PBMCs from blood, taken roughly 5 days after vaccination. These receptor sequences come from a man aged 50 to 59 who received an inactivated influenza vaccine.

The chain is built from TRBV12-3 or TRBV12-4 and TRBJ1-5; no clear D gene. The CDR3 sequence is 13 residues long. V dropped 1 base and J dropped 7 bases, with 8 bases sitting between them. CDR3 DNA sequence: TGTGCCAGCAGTTTAGGGCAAAGGCAGCCCCAGCATTTT. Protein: CASSLGQRQPQHF.

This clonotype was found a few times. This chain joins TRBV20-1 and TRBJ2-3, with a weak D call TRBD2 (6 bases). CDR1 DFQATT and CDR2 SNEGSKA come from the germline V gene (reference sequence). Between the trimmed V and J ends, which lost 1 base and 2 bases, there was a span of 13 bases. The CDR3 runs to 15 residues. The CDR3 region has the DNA TGCAGTGCTAGAGGTGTGGGAGGAGCCACAGATACGCAGTATTTT. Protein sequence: CSARGVGGATDTQYF.

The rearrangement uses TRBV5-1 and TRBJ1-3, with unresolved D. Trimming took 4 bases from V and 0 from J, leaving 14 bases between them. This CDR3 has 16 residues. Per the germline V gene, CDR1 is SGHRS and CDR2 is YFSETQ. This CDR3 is CASSIEATYSGNTIYF. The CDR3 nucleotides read TGCGCCAGCAGCATCGAAGCTACCTACTCTGGAAACACCATATATTTT.

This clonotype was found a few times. DNA of the CDR3: TGTGCCAGCAGCTCTGCAGCAACCGGGGAGCTGTTTTTT. Protein: CASSSAATGELFF. This chain joins TRBV5-4 and TRBJ2-2; D not resolved. Germline V gives CDR1 SGHNT, CDR2 YYREEE (reference sequence). The V and J ends lost 3 bases and 5 bases respectively, with 8 bases between them. This CDR3 region has 13 residues. The variable domain in full, with the rest retrieved from reference TRBV5-4 and TRBJ2-2, is ETGVTQSPTHLIKTRGQQVTLRCSSQSGHNTVSWYQQALGQGPQFIFQYYREEENGRGNFPPRFSGLQFPNYSSELNVNALELDDSALYLCASSSAATGELFFGEGSRLTVL.

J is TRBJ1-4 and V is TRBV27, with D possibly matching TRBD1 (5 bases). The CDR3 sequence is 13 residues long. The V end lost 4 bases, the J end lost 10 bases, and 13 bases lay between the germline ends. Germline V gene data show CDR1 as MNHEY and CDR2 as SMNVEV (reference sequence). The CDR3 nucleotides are TGTGCCAGCAGTTCGGGACGAGACCGAAAACTGTTTTTT. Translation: CASSSGRDRKLFF.

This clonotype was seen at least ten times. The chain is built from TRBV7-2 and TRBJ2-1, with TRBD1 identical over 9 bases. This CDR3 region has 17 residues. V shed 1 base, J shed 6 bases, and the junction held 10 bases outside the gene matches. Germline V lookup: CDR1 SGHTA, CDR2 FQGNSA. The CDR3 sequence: CASSLGIAGQGGNEQFF. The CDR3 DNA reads TGTGCCAGCAGCTTAGGGATTGCGGGACAGGGTGGCAATGAGCAGTTCTTC.

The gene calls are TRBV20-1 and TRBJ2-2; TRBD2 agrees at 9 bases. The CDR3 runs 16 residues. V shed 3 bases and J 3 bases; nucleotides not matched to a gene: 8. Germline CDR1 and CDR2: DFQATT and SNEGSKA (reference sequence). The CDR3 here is CSASNVGGRDTGELFF. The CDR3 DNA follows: TGCAGTGCTAGTAACGTGGGCGGGAGGGACACCGGGGAGCTGTTTTTT.

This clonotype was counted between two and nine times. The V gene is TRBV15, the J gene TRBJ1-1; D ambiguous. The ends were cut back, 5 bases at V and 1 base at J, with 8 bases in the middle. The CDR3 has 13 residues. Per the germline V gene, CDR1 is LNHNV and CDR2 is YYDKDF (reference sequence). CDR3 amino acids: CATSPRPNTEAFF. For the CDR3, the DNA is TGTGCCACCAGCCCAAGACCGAACACTGAAGCTTTCTTT.

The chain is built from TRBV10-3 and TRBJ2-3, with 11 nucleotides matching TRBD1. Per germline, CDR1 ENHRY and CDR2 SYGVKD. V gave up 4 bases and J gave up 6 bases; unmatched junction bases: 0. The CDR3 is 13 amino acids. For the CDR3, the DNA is TGTGCCATCAGTGGGGACAGGGGGGATACGCAGTATTTT. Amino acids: CAISGDRGDTQYF.

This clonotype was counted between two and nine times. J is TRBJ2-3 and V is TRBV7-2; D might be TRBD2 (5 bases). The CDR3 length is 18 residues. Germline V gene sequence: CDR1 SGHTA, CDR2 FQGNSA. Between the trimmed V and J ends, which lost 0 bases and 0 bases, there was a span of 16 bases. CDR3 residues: CASSLAQVSRTSTDTQYF. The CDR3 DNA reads TGTGCCAGCAGCTTAGCGCAGGTTTCGCGGACTAGCACAGATACGCAGTATTTT.

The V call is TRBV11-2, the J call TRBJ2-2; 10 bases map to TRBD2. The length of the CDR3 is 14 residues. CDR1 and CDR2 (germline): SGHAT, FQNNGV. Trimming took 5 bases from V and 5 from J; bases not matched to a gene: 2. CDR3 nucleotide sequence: TGTGCCAGCAGCGCGGGACTAGCGACCGGGGAGCTGTTTTTT. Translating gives CASSAGLATGELFF.

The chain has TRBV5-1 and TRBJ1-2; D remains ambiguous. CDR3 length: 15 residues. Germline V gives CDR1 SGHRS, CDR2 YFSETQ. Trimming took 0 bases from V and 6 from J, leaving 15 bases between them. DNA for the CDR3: TGCGCCAGCAGCTTGGCCGGGGAGGTCAGTGATGGCTACACCTTC. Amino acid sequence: CASSLAGEVSDGYTF.

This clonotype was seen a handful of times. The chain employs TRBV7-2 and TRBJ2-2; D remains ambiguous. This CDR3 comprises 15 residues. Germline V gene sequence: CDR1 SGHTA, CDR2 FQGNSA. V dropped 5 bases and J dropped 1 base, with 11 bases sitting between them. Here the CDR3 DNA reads TGTGCCAGCAGCCCCGAGGTTGGGAACACCGGGGAGCTGTTTTTT. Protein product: CASSPEVGNTGELFF. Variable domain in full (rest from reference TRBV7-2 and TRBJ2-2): GAGVSQSPSNKVTEKGKDVELRCDPISGHTALYWYRQSLGQGLEFLIYFQGNSAPDKSGLPSDRFSAERTGGSVSTLTIQRTQQEDSAVYLCASSPEVGNTGELFFGEGSRLTVL.

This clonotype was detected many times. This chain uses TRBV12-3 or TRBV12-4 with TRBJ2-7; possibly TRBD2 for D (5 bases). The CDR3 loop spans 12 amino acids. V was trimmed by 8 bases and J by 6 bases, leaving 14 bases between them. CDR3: CASGSGFAEQYF. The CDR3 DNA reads TGTGCCAGCGGCAGCGGCTTCGCCGAGCAGTACTTC.

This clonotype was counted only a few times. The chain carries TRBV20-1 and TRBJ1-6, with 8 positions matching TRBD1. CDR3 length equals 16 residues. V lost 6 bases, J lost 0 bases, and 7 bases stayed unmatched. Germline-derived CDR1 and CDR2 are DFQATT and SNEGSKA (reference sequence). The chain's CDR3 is CSAPTGGISYNSPLHF. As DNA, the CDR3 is TGCAGTGCACCCACAGGGGGGATCTCCTATAATTCACCCCTCCACTTT.

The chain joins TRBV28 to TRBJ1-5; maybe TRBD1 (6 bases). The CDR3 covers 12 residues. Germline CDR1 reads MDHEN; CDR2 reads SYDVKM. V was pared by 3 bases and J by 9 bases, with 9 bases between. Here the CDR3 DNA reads TGTGCCAGCAGTTTGGAGGGGGGGCCCCAGCATTTT. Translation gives CASSLEGGPQHF.

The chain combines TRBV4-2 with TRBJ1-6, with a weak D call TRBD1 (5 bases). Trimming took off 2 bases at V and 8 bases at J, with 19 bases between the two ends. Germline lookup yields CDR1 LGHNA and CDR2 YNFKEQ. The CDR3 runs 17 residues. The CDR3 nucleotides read TGTGCCAGCAGCCAATCTATCCCCCGAGGGGTACATTCACCCCTCCACTTT. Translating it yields CASSQSIPRGVHSPLHF.

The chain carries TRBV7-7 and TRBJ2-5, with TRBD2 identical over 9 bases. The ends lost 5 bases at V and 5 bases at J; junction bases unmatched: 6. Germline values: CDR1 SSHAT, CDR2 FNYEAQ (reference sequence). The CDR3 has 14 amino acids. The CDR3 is CASSETSGGETQYF. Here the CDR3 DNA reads TGTGCCAGCAGCGAGACTAGCGGAGGGGAGACCCAGTACTTC.

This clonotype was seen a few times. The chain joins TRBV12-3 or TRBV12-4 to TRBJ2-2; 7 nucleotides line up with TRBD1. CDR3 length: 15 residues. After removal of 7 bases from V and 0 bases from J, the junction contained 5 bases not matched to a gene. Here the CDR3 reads CASTGTATNTGELFF. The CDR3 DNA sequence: TGTGCCAGCACCGGGACAGCAACGAACACCGGGGAGCTGTTTTTT.

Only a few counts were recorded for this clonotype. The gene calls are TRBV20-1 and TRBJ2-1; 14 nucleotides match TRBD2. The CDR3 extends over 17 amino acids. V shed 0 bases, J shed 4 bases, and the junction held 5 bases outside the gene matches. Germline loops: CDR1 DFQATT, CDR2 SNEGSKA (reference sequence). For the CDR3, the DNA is TGCAGTGCTAGAGACCCCCGACTAGCGGGAGGGTACAATGAGCAGTTCTTC. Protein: CSARDPRLAGGYNEQFF.